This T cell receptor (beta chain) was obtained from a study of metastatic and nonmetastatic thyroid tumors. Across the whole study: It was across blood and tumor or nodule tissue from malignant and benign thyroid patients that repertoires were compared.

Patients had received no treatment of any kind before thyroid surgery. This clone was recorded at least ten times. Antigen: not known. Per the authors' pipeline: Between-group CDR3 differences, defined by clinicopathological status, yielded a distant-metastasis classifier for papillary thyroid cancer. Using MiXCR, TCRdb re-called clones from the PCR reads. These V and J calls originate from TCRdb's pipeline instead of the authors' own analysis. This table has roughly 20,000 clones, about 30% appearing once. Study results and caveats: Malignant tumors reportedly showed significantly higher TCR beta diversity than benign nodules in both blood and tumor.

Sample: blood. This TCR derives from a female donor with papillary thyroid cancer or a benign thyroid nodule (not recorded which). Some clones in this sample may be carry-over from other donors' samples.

CDR3 in amino acids: CATSENRGAGELFF. The CDR3, as DNA: TGTGCCACCAGTGAAAACAGGGGTGCCGGGGAGCTGTTTTTT. This chain joins TRBV24-1 and TRBJ2-2; 7 nucleotides agree with TRBD1. J was trimmed by 6 bases and V by 4 bases; bases with no gene match: 4. This CDR3 has 14 amino acids. CDR1 is KGHDR, CDR2 SFDVKD, per germline.